A single sample gave rise to the 20 T cell receptor beta chains below, sequenced in a study of tumor and adjacent non-tumor tissue in lung cancer. The library came from three nested PCR rounds adapted from ARM-PCR protocols. One entry per CDR3 protein results from TCRdb running MiXCR on the multiplex PCR reads. The sample has 120,000 to 150,000 distinct CDR3 sequences, around 65% seen once. The template was RNA from unsorted bulk tissue. The sample was lung tumor tissue. The source is a man aged 55 to 69 with small cell lung cancer.

Details on this clonotype: Given the absence of the conserved phenylalanine or tryptophan at the CDR3 end, a read error is likely. The V call is TRBV20-1, the J call TRBJ2-1; D is uncertain. Trimming took off 0 bases at V and 9 bases at J, with 12 bases between the two ends. The germline gives CDR1 DFQATT, CDR2 SNEGSKA (reference sequence). This CDR3 region has 13 residues. CDR3 coding DNA: TGCAGTGCTAGAGACCCTAAGATGACTGAGCAGTTCTTA. Amino acids: CSARDPKMTEQFL.

In regard to this clonotype: A read error may account for a junction end that differs from germline. V usage is TRBV6-1 and J usage is TRBJ2-3; the D is unclear. The CDR3 sequence is 11 residues long. Germline V lookup: CDR1 MNHNS, CDR2 SASEGT. The CDR3 region is CASSVVDTQYF. The CDR3, as DNA: TGCGCCAGCAGTGTAGTAGATACGCAGTATTTT.

To note about this clonotype: A junction end diverges from the germline sequence, so it may reflect a read error. V gene TRBV11-3 combines with J gene TRBJ2-1, with D possibly being TRBD1 or TRBD2 (5 bases each). Germline V lookup: CDR1 SGHNT, CDR2 YENEEA. The CDR3 is made up of 17 amino acids. CDR3 amino acids: CANTFRPGRGISNEQFF. In DNA, the CDR3 is TGTGCCAACACCTTCAGGCCAGGGAGAGGGATAAGCAATGAACAGTTCTTC.

The genes are TRBV11-2 and TRBJ1-1; D might be TRBD1 (5 bases). This CDR3 is 14 amino acids long. CDR1 is SGHAT and CDR2 is FQNNGV in the germline V gene. V was cut by 3 bases and J by 6 bases, with 14 bases left in between. As DNA, the CDR3 is TGTGCCAGCAGCTTTAGACAGACCGATGCTGAAGCTTTCTTT. It yields the protein CASSFRQTDAEAFF.

Only one count was recorded for this clonotype. The chain's CDR3 is CASKERTGGPGELFF. The DNA for the CDR3 is TGTGCCAGTAAGGAAAGGACAGGTGGACCCGGGGAGCTGTTTTTT. V and J are TRBV19 and TRBJ2-2, with 7 bases aligning to TRBD1. Germline lookup yields CDR1 LNHDA and CDR2 SQIVND (reference sequence). V lost 7 bases and J lost 6; bases outside the gene matches: 11. This CDR3 region has 15 residues.

As to this clonotype: A read error may be the cause here, since a much bigger clone is one base away. This chain links TRBV29-1 with TRBJ2-1, with TRBD2 identical over 8 bases. The CDR3 is 14 amino acids. Germline V gene data show CDR1 as SQVTM and CDR2 as ANQGSEA. The CDR3 loop reads CSARSGSSYNEQLF. CDR3 sequence (DNA): TGCAGCGCCAGAAGCGGGAGCTCCTACAATGAGCAGCTCTTC.

The chain has TRBV20-1 and TRBJ2-5; 7 nucleotides agree with TRBD1. The CDR3 runs 13 residues. Germline-derived CDR1 and CDR2 are DFQATT and SNEGSKA (reference sequence). V gave up 4 bases and J gave up 4 bases; unmatched junction bases: 6. The DNA for the CDR3 is TGCAGTGCTATTGGTCAGGGGGTAGAGACCCAGTACTTC. Amino acid sequence: CSAIGQGVETQYF.

Points on this clonotype: An end of the junction does not agree with germline; a read error may underlie this. The rearrangement joins TRBV5-5 to TRBJ2-7; 7 bases line up with TRBD1. Germline values: CDR1 SGHKS, CDR2 YYEKEE (reference sequence). The CDR3 has 14 amino acids. CDR3 protein: CASSLGQHTYEQYF. In DNA, the CDR3 is TGTGCCAGCAGCCTGGGACAGCATACCTACGAGCAGTACTTT.

As concerns this clonotype: A read error may account for a junction end that differs from germline. This chain joins TRBV11-2 and TRBJ1-3; weak D call: TRBD1 (6 bases). The length of the CDR3 is 14 residues. CDR1 SGHAT and CDR2 FQNNGV come from the germline V gene. The CDR3 loop is CASSTGTPGDTIYF. The CDR3 DNA is TGTGCCAGCAGCACAGGGACTCCTGGAGACACCATATATTTT.

The CDR3 region is CAWSVKEYSNQPQHF. DNA for the CDR3: TGTGCCTGGAGTGTAAAGGAATATAGCAATCAGCCCCAGCATTTT. V and J are TRBV30 and TRBJ1-5; D gene unclear. V was trimmed by 0 bases and J by 0 bases, leaving 9 bases between them. Per the germline V gene, CDR1 is GTSNPN and CDR2 is SVGIG (reference sequence). CDR3 length: 15 residues. The whole variable domain, remainder taken from reference TRBV30 and TRBJ1-5, is SQTIHQWPATLVQPVGSPLSLECTVEGTSNPNLYWYRQAAGRGLQLLFYSVGIGQISSEVPQNLSASRPQDRQFILSSKKLLLSDSGFYLCAWSVKEYSNQPQHFGDGTRLSIL.

As concerns this clonotype: A read error is possible here, since a much larger clone lies one base away. This chain joins TRBV29-1 and TRBJ2-3; D may be TRBD1 (5 bases). The CDR3 has 11 amino acids. V lost 6 bases and J 6 bases, leaving 10 bases between the germline ends. Germline values: CDR1 SQVTM, CDR2 ANQGSEA. The CDR3 sequence: CSVGAKDTQYF. DNA of the CDR3: TGCAGCGTAGGGGCCAAGGATACGCAGTATTTT.

A remark on this clonotype: A read error may be the cause here, since a much bigger clone is one base away. This rearrangement joins TRBV29-1 to TRBJ2-3; D is perhaps TRBD2 (5 bases). The CDR3 consists of 12 residues. V was pared by 8 bases and J by 4 bases, with 13 bases between. Looked up from germline, CDR1 is SQVTM and CDR2 is ANQGSEA. CDR3 sequence (DNA): TGCAGCATTGCCCCGGGGTCAGATACGCAGTATTTT. Translating it yields CSIAPGSDTQYF.

This clonotype was observed many times. The chain links TRBV24-1 to TRBJ2-1; D gene uncertain. Germline V gene data show CDR1 as KGHDR and CDR2 as SFDVKD. V lost 3 bases to trimming and J lost 9 bases, with 8 bases between them. This CDR3 comprises 12 residues. The CDR3: CATSDDRFEQFF. In DNA, the CDR3 is TGTGCCACCAGTGATGACCGATTTGAGCAGTTCTTC.

A remark on this clonotype: Compared with germline, one end of the junction differs, possibly owing to a read error. V gene TRBV7-9 combines with J gene TRBJ2-3; D remains unclear. CDR1 is SEHNR and CDR2 is FQNEAQ in the germline V gene (reference sequence). This CDR3 has 14 amino acids. The CDR3 DNA sequence: TGTGCCAGCAGCTTAGGCCAACCCACATATACGCAGTACTTT. It specifies CASSLGQPTYTQYF.

Note on this clonotype: Given a much more abundant clone one base away, this may be a read error. The chain combines TRBV20-1 with TRBJ2-7; 9 bases align to TRBD1. The CDR3 runs 15 residues. CDR1 and CDR2 (germline): DFQATT, SNEGSKA (reference sequence). The CDR3 bases are TGCAGTGCTAGGGGGGAGGGACAGGGTTTCTACGAGCAGCACTTC. The encoded protein is CSARGEGQGFYEQHF.

This clonotype was found many times. The chain links TRBV11-2 to TRBJ2-3; D gene unclear. The CDR3 contains 15 residues. V dropped 5 bases and J dropped 2 bases, with 14 bases sitting between them. CDR1 SGHAT and CDR2 FQNNGV come from the germline V gene. The CDR3 here is CASSPWFDNTDTQYF. Here the CDR3 DNA reads TGTGCCAGCAGCCCGTGGTTTGACAACACAGATACGCAGTATTTT.

In the case of this clonotype: A read error may be the cause here, since a much bigger clone is one base away. This chain connects TRBV5-4 to TRBJ1-3; 7 positions agree with TRBD1. The germline gives CDR1 SGHNT, CDR2 YYREEE (reference sequence). Trimming removed 3 bases from V and 2 bases from J; junction bases left unmatched: 5. The CDR3 consists of 15 residues. In nucleotides, the CDR3 is TGTGCCAGCAGCTACACAGGGGCCCCTGGAAACACCATATATTTT. Translating it yields CASSYTGAPGNTIYF.

The gene calls are TRBV11-1 and TRBJ2-7, with D perhaps TRBD1 or TRBD2 (5 bases each). Germline CDR1 and CDR2: SGHAT and FQDESV (reference sequence). CDR3 size: 13 residues. The chain's CDR3 is CTSSFGGPYEQYV. In nucleotides, the CDR3 is TGTACCAGCAGCTTTGGGGGACCCTACGAGCAGTACGTC.

As concerns this clonotype: This clone may be a read error of a much larger clone one base away. This chain joins TRBV29-1 and TRBJ2-1; TRBD2 aligns across 11 bases. The germline V gene has CDR1 SQVTM and CDR2 ANQGSEA. The J segment lost 9 bases and the V segment lost 2 bases, leaving 15 bases of the junction unmatched. CDR3 size: 17 residues. CDR3 loop: CSVERGISGRVKGEQFF. The CDR3 DNA is TGCAGCGTTGAACGGGGCATTAGCGGGAGGGTGAAGGGTGAGCAGTTCTTC.

Comment on this clonotype: The junction departs from germline at one end; a sequencing error may be responsible. The chain links TRBV5-4 to TRBJ2-5; D unclear. This CDR3 spans 13 amino acids. Germline CDR1 reads SGHNT; CDR2 reads YYREEE (reference sequence). This CDR3 reads CASSLKYHETQYF. CDR3 coding DNA: TGTGCCAGCAGCTTAAAGTACCATGAGACCCAGTACTTC.